The 22 T cell receptor beta chains presented below share a single source sample, sequenced in a study of OX40 agonist ivuxolimab in advanced cancers. The repertoire was sequenced with immunoSEQ multiplex PCR; TCRdb's copy has only in-frame clones and lacks some. The sample lists about 110,000 clones, 85% to 95% occurring once. The source was CD4+ or CD8+ T cells sorted from blood, collected in a trial of the OX40 agonist ivuxolimab. Receptor source: an adult with an advanced solid tumor such as melanoma, head and neck, liver or kidney cancer.

The J gene is TRBJ2-5, the V gene TRBV27; the D gene is possibly TRBD1 (6 bases). Germline lookup yields CDR1 MNHEY and CDR2 SMNVEV (reference sequence). Between the trimmed V and J ends, which lost 6 bases and 1 base, there was a span of 12 bases. CDR3 length equals 14 residues. CDR3 coding DNA: TGTGCCAGCAGCCGACAGGATACCCAAGAGACCCAGTACTTC. Its translation is CASSRQDTQETQYF.

This chain links TRBV19 with TRBJ1-1, with D maybe TRBD1 (6 bases). The germline V gene has CDR1 LNHDA and CDR2 SQIVND (reference sequence). Trimming left V 6 bases short and J 3 bases short, with 14 bases between. This CDR3 is 14 amino acids long. CDR3 DNA: TGTGCCAGTAGGCGGCGGGAGGGGGACACTGAAGCTTTCTTT. Its translation: CASRRREGDTEAFF.

The rearrangement links TRBV27 to TRBJ2-7; D possibly corresponds to TRBD1 (5 bases). Germline CDR1 is MNHEY and CDR2 is SMNVEV (reference sequence). V was trimmed by 0 bases and J by 3 bases, leaving 9 bases between them. The CDR3 totals 14 residues. The CDR3 sequence: CASSLSKDIYEQYF. CDR3 DNA: TGTGCCAGCAGTTTATCGAAGGACATCTACGAGCAGTACTTC.

The chain is built from TRBV5-1 and TRBJ2-7; D unclear. V was clipped by 6 bases and J by 6 bases, with 22 bases between them. Per the germline V gene, CDR1 is SGHRS and CDR2 is YFSETQ. The CDR3 consists of 15 residues. As DNA, the CDR3 is TGCGCCAGCACGTCGTTTATATTTGAGGATACCGAGCAGTACTTC. It codes for CASTSFIFEDTEQYF.

The chain is built from TRBV18 and TRBJ1-1; D may be TRBD1 (5 bases). The CDR3 is made up of 12 amino acids. The germline V gene encodes CDR1 KGHSH and CDR2 LQKENI. The V and J ends lost 3 bases and 6 bases respectively, with 8 bases between them. The CDR3 bases are TGTGCCAGCTCACCCCCGGGACCTGAAGCTTTCTTT. Its protein is CASSPPGPEAFF.

J is TRBJ2-5 and V is TRBV28; perhaps TRBD1 as D (5 bases). Germline CDR1 reads MDHEN; CDR2 reads SYDVKM. The germline V and J ends were trimmed by 3 bases and 5 bases, with 10 bases remaining between them. This CDR3 comprises 13 residues. CDR3 residues: CASSFQGRETQYF. CDR3 DNA: TGTGCCAGCAGTTTTCAGGGCCGGGAGACCCAGTACTTC.

This sequence joins TRBV2 and TRBJ2-7; D not resolved. The V and J ends lost 3 bases and 2 bases respectively, with 11 bases between them. The germline V gene has CDR1 SNHLY and CDR2 FYNNEI. The CDR3 covers 14 residues. The CDR3 DNA sequence: TGTGCCAGCAGTGAGGATAGGTCCGCCTACGAGCAGTACTTC. This encodes CASSEDRSAYEQYF.

The chain links TRBV27 to TRBJ1-2; D not resolved. This CDR3 is 11 amino acids long. V was pared by 5 bases and J by 8 bases, with 9 bases between. CDR1 is MNHEY and CDR2 is SMNVEV in the germline V gene (reference sequence). The CDR3 here is CASSSEGGYTF. CDR3 nucleotides: TGTGCCAGCAGTAGCGAGGGAGGCTACACCTTC.

V and J are TRBV6-1 and TRBJ2-7; D might be TRBD1 or TRBD2, each matching 5 bases. V was trimmed by 8 bases and J by 2 bases, leaving 13 bases between them. CDR3 length: 13 residues. Germline lookup yields CDR1 MNHNS and CDR2 SASEGT. The CDR3 DNA reads as TGTGCCAGCTCCCGGGACGGCGCCTACGAGCAGTACTTC. It specifies CASSRDGAYEQYF.

The sample holds a few counts of this clone. The rearrangement links TRBV7-9 to TRBJ1-5; no reliable D call. Trimming removed 4 bases from V and 4 bases from J, with 5 bases in between. CDR3 length: 12 amino acids. Germline CDR1 reads SEHNR; CDR2 reads FQNEAQ (reference sequence). The CDR3 protein is CASSSVNQPQHF. Here the CDR3 DNA reads TGTGCCAGCAGCTCGGTTAATCAGCCCCAGCATTTT.

This clone has just a few counts. The rearrangement joins TRBV7-2 to TRBJ1-5; tentative D call: TRBD1 (5 bases). With 4 bases removed from V and 6 bases from J, the gap between germline ends came to 19 bases. CDR1 is SGHTA, CDR2 FQGNSA, per germline. The CDR3 sequence is 16 residues long. The CDR3 region is CASSSLRQLGAQPQHF. In DNA form, the CDR3 reads TGTGCCAGCAGCTCTCTCAGACAGCTCGGAGCTCAGCCCCAGCATTTT.

The gene calls are TRBV6-1 and TRBJ2-7; 12 bases fit TRBD1. Germline V CDR1 and CDR2: MNHNS, SASEGT. The CDR3 extends over 15 amino acids. The trim removed 5 bases at V and 5 bases at J, leaving 7 bases unmatched. The CDR3 sequence: CASSSRGQGAHEQYF. The CDR3 DNA follows: TGTGCCAGCAGTTCCCGGGGACAGGGGGCCCACGAGCAGTACTTC.

The V call is TRBV29-1, the J call TRBJ2-7; TRBD2 agrees at 9 bases. CDR3 length: 14 residues. Trimming removed 8 bases from V and 4 bases from J; junction bases left unmatched: 12. Germline V gene data show CDR1 as SQVTM and CDR2 as ANQGSEA. CDR3 loop: CSSQGGAGGYEQYF. The CDR3 DNA follows: TGCAGCTCACAGGGTGGAGCGGGAGGTTACGAGCAGTACTTC.

J is TRBJ1-2 and V is TRBV7-9; 12 bases are a match to TRBD1. V was clipped by 1 base and J by 3 bases; unmatched bases: 6. Per germline, CDR1 SEHNR and CDR2 FQNEAQ (reference sequence). The CDR3 covers 17 residues. The CDR3 reads CASSLEGTGGSDYGYTF. Here the CDR3 DNA reads TGTGCCAGCAGCTTAGAAGGGACAGGGGGCTCGGACTATGGCTACACCTTC. Filled out from reference TRBV7-9 and TRBJ1-2, the complete variable domain reads DTGVSQNPRHKITKRGQNVTFRCDPISEHNRLYWYRQTLGQGPEFLTYFQNEAQLEKSRLLSDRFSAERPKGSFSTLEIQRTEQGDSAMYLCASSLEGTGGSDYGYTFGSGTRLTVV.

This chain joins TRBV7-2 and TRBJ2-3; 12 positions agree with TRBD2. The V segment lost 10 bases and the J segment 0 bases; nucleotides outside the gene matches: 5. CDR1 SGHTA and CDR2 FQGNSA come from the germline V gene. This CDR3 has 15 amino acids. CDR3 loop: CANVGLAGSTDTQYF. The CDR3 DNA reads TGTGCCAACGTCGGACTAGCGGGAAGCACAGATACGCAGTATTTT.

The chain recombines TRBV2 with TRBJ2-1, with D possibly matching TRBD2 (6 bases). This CDR3 has 16 residues. Germline CDR1 SNHLY, CDR2 FYNNEI. Trimming pared 4 bases from V and 1 base from J, leaving 14 bases between. CDR3 bases: TGTGCCAGCAGTGCCCGAGGCCTAGCGTCCTACAATGAGCAGTTCTTC. Translated, it gives CASSARGLASYNEQFF. Complete variable domain (other parts from reference TRBV2 and TRBJ2-1): EPEVTQTPSHQVTQMGQEVILRCVPISNHLYFYWYRQILGQKVEFLVSFYNNEISEKSEIFDDQFSVERPDGSNFTLKIRSTKLEDSAMYFCASSARGLASYNEQFFGPGTRLTVL.

This clone is a singleton in its sample. This chain joins TRBV5-6 and TRBJ2-5, with 9 nucleotides matching TRBD1. Looked up from germline, CDR1 is SGHDT and CDR2 is YYEEEE. The CDR3 covers 15 residues. J was trimmed by 5 bases and V by 4 bases; bases with no gene match: 9. The CDR3 nucleotides read TGTGCCAGCAGCCAGGGGACAGGGATTGGGGAGACCCAGTACTTC. The encoded protein is CASSQGTGIGETQYF.

CDR3 in amino acids: CASSTFDRVTLSGYTF. The CDR3 nucleotides are TGTGCCAGCAGCACTTTCGACAGGGTCACTCTCTCTGGCTACACCTTC. The V and J genes are TRBV5-4 and TRBJ1-2; 7 bases line up with TRBD1. The CDR3 covers 16 residues. With V trimmed by 4 bases and J by 7 bases, 16 bases remained unmatched. Germline CDR1 SGHNT, CDR2 YYREEE (reference sequence).

The CDR3 DNA reads as TGCAGCGCCCTAGCGGGAGGCAGAGATACGCAGTATTTT. Translated, it gives CSALAGGRDTQYF. The chain joins TRBV29-1 to TRBJ2-3; TRBD2 agrees at 11 bases. The germline gives CDR1 SQVTM, CDR2 ANQGSEA. The CDR3 is made up of 13 amino acids. The trim removed 7 bases at V and 5 bases at J, leaving 5 bases unmatched.

The rearrangement links TRBV28 to TRBJ1-3, with D unclear. Germline V lookup: CDR1 MDHEN, CDR2 SYDVKM. CDR3 size: 16 residues. V shed 2 bases and J shed 4 bases, with 15 bases lying between them. The CDR3: CASSLGIIGRGNTIYF. CDR3 nucleotide sequence: TGTGCCAGCAGTTTAGGGATAATCGGTAGGGGAAACACCATATATTTT.

This chain joins TRBV7-3 and TRBJ2-7; 8 bases fit TRBD2. Germline values: CDR1 SGHTA, CDR2 FQGTGA. The V segment lost 1 base and the J segment 4 bases; nucleotides outside the gene matches: 6. There are 15 residues in the CDR3. CDR3 region: CASSLNPAGEYEQYF. CDR3 nucleotide sequence: TGTGCCAGCAGCTTAAATCCAGCGGGAGAATACGAGCAGTACTTC.

The chain employs TRBV7-3 and TRBJ2-1, with TRBD1 as a possible D gene (6 bases). V lost 5 bases and J 5 bases, leaving 16 bases between the germline ends. The CDR3 covers 15 residues. Looked up from germline, CDR1 is SGHTA and CDR2 is FQGTGA. Here the CDR3 reads CASSPDSLAHNEQFF. DNA of the CDR3: TGTGCCAGCAGCCCGGACAGCCTGGCCCACAATGAGCAGTTCTTC.